This T cell receptor (beta chain) originates from a study of somatic mutations in cytotoxic T cells in rheumatoid arthritis. On the study more broadly: No treatment had yet been given when patient blood (roughly 30 ml EDTA) was drawn, right after diagnosis. The authors flow-sorted some V beta antibody-stained T-cell populations at nearly 100% purity, including V beta1+ cells that they sequenced for TCRB.

Positive magnetic bead selection isolated CD4+ and CD8+ cells, and flow cytometry checked purity. V was trimmed by 3 bases and J by 8 bases, leaving 7 bases between them. This CDR3 has 11 amino acids. CDR1 is GTSNPN, CDR2 SVGIG, per germline (reference sequence). TCRdb keeps only in-frame clones here, not all; method: immunoSEQ multiplex PCR. The repertoire holds roughly 8,200 clones, with about 77% as singletons. The material sequenced was CD8+ T cells sorted from blood. This receptor was identified in an adult with rheumatoid arthritis. This chain uses TRBV30 with TRBJ2-2; D perhaps matches TRBD2 (6 bases). This CDR3 is CAWRRGGELFF. In nucleotides, the CDR3 is TGTGCCTGGAGACGGGGGGGGGAGCTGTTTTTT.